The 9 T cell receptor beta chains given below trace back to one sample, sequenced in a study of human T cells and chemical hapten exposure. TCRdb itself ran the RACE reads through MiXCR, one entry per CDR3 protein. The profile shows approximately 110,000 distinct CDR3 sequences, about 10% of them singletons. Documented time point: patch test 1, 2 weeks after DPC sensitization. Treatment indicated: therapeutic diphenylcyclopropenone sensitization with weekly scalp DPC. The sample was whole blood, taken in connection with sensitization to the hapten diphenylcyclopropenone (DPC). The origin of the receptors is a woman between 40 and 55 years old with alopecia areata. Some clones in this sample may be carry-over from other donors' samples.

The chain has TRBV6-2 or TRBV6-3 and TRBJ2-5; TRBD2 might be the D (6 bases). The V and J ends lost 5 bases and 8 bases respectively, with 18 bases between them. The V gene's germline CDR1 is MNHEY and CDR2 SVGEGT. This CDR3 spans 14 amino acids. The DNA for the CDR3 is TGTGCCAGCAGTCCCGGGGCGGGGTATAGAACCCAGTACTTC. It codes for CASSPGAGYRTQYF.

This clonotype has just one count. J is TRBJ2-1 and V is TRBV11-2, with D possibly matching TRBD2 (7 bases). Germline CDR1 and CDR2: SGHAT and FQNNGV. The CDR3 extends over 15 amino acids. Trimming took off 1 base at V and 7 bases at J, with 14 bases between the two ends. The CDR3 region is CASSLAAGALNEQFF. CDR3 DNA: TGTGCCAGCAGCTTAGCTGCGGGGGCTTTGAATGAGCAGTTCTTC. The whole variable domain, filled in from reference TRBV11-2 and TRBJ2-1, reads EAGVAQSPRYKIIEKRQSVAFWCNPISGHATLYWYQQILGQGPKLLIQFQNNGVVDDSQLPKDRFSAERLKGVDSTLKIQPAKLEDSAVYLCASSLAAGALNEQFFGPGTRLTVL.

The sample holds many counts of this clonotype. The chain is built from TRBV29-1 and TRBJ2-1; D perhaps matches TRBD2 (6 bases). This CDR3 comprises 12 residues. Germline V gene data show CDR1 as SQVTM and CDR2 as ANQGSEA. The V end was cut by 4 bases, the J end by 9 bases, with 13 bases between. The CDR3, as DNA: TGCAGCGTTGGTAAGCTGGGGGGTGAGCAGTTCTTC. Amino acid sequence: CSVGKLGGEQFF.

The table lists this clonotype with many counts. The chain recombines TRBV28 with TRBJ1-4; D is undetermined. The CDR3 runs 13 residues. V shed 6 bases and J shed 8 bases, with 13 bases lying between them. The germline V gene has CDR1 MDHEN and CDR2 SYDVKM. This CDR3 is CASSRRTGEKLFF. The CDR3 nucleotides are TGTGCCAGCAGCCGCCGGACGGGAGAAAAACTGTTTTTT.

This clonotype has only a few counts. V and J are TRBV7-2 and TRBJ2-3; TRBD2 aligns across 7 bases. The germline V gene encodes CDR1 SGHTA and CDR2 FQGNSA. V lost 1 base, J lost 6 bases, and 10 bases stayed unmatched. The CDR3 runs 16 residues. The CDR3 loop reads CASSLEAGGGWDTQYF. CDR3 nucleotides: TGTGCCAGCAGCTTAGAGGCCGGCGGGGGTTGGGATACGCAGTATTTT.

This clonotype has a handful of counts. The CDR3 protein is CASSFRLEGADTQYF. Here the CDR3 DNA reads TGTGCCAGCAGTTTTCGTTTGGAGGGCGCAGATACGCAGTATTTT. The rearrangement links TRBV6-2 or TRBV6-3 to TRBJ2-3, with a weak D call TRBD2 (6 bases). Deletions cut 4 bases from V and 4 bases from J, with 15 bases between. This CDR3 is built from 15 residues. Looked up from germline, CDR1 is MNHEY and CDR2 is SVGEGT.

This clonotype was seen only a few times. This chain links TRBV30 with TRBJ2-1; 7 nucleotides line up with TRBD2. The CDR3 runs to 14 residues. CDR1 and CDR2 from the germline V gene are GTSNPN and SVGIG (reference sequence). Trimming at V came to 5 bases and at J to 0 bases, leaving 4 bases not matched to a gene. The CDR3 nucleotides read TGTGCCTGGGGGAGGGACTCCTCCTACAATGAGCAGTTCTTC. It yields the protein CAWGRDSSYNEQFF.

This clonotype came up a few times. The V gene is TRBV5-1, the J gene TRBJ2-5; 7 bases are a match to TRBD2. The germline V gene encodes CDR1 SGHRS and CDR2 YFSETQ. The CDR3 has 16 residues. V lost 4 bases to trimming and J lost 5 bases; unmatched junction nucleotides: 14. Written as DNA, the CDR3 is TGCGCCAGCAGCCCCCAAGGAGGACTAGTGTGGGAGACCCAGTACTTC. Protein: CASSPQGGLVWETQYF.

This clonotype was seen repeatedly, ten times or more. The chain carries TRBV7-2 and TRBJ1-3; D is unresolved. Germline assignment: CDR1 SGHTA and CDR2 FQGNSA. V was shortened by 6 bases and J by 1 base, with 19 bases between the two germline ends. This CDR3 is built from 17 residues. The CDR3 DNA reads TGTGCCAGCAGTCTCTACGGTGGCGGCGGATCTGGAAACACCATATATTTT. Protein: CASSLYGGGGSGNTIYF.